This TCR beta chain derives from a study of T cell repertoires in cytomegalovirus infection. The study's findings and limits: CMV carriers having the relevant HLA were flagged by cumulative public TCR beta family frequency. Dominating the ex vivo response were TCR beta clonotypes that were CMV-specific and HLA-C-restricted.

There are 14 residues in the CDR3. Per the germline V gene, CDR1 is DFQATT and CDR2 is SNEGSKA (reference sequence). Trimming cost V 0 bases and J 4 bases, with 12 bases left between them. TCRdb used MiXCR to reprocess the reads, holding one entry per CDR3 protein. The sample yields approximately 180,000 distinct CDR3 sequences, approximately 19% seen once. In this sample, this clonotype turned up a few times. The target antigen is unknown. The chain uses TRBV20-1 and TRBJ2-5; TRBD2 might be the D (5 bases). This TCR was recovered from a human donor in good health (CMV status not recorded). Some clones in this sample may be carry-over from other donors' samples. The sequenced sample was PBMCs. CDR3 region: CSAREWTAGETQYF. The CDR3 DNA follows: TGCAGTGCTAGAGAATGGACGGCGGGAGAGACCCAGTACTTC.